The entry below describes one T cell receptor (beta chain). The antigen is not known. TCRdb's copy holds only in-frame clones and misses some; the assay was immunoSEQ multiplex PCR. Among roughly 86,000 clones, over 75% were seen once, and the ten largest hold 30% to 40%. These data belong to a study of T cell responses to AZD1222 COVID-19 vaccine. Study context: Pooled together were second doses at about 4 or about 12 weeks.

Findings and limits, study-wide: None of the repertoires were sampled until the peak T cell response had passed. Once two AZD1222 doses were given, Spike-specific TCR breadth and depth went up.

V shed 0 bases and J 10 bases; nucleotides not matched to a gene: 8. Germline V gene data show CDR1 as SGHVS and CDR2 as FNYEAQ. CDR3 length: 15 residues. This TCR came from an adult in good health. This chain uses TRBV7-6 with TRBJ2-5, with 10 bases matching TRBD1. Specimen: peripheral blood, collected on day 0 of AZD1222 vaccination. The CDR3 nucleotides are TGTGCCAGCAGCTTAGCGCGGACAGGGGGGGGAAACCAGTACTTC. Encoded protein: CASSLARTGGGNQYF.